This entry is about one T cell receptor beta chain. Antigen unknown. The V and J ends lost 6 bases and 7 bases respectively, with 15 bases between them. The CDR3 covers 14 residues. Germline CDR1 reads MNHNY; CDR2 reads SVGAGI (reference sequence). This entry is derived from a study of cytomegalovirus exposure and HLA in healthy donors. Study-wide context: HLA-typed donors contributed approximately 86 million unique TCRs, which were held in an early data release.

General study points: What a later analysis reportedly showed was that an Asian-associated ancestry cluster had fewer N-insertions than the approximately 700-donor mean.

The PCR ran on 60 Vbeta and 13 Jbeta primers. Generated by immunoSEQ multiplex PCR, the TCRdb table keeps only in-frame clones and is missing some. The sample yields roughly 130,000 clones, about 82% seen once. This clonotype was sampled from a man in his thirties or forties in good health and CMV-seronegative. The chain links TRBV6-6 to TRBJ1-4, with a weak D call TRBD1 (6 bases). The specimen was PBMCs. This CDR3 reads CASRKRGFGEKLFF. CDR3 nucleotide sequence: TGTGCCAGCAGGAAAAGGGGGTTTGGTGAAAAACTGTTTTTT.